This TCR beta chain was obtained from a study of CD8+ T cells in alopecia areata. Study-level results: It was less clear whether patients shared TCRs than it was in mice, possibly because of HLA.

Sequencing used cDNA as its template, made by extracting RNA and reverse transcribing it. Libraries were prepared by immunoSEQ multiplex PCR; TCRdb keeps only in-frame clonotypes and omits some of them. This table holds 170,000 or so clones, about three fifths found once. As for treatment: oral pan-JAK inhibitor, 5-10 mg twice daily. Alopecia areata patients provided lesional scalp punch biopsies and peripheral blood, both collected for the study. On this clone itself: Antigen unknown.

CDR3 length: 16 residues. The V and J ends lost 4 bases and 3 bases, in that order; junction bases with no gene match: 5. Germline CDR1 and CDR2: SEHNR and FQNEAQ (reference sequence). The source was CD8+ T cells sorted from blood, collected at week 24, from a patient treated with tofacitinib. The genes are TRBV7-9 and TRBJ2-2; TRBD1 matches at 10 bases. The clonotype was recovered from a human donor with alopecia areata. This chain's CDR3 is CASSSWTGGYTGELFF. The DNA of the CDR3 is TGTGCCAGCAGCTCTTGGACAGGGGGTTACACCGGGGAGCTGTTTTTT.